In this sample, the clone carrying this T cell receptor beta chain turned up many times. The data are from a study of T-cell reconstitution after alpha-beta-depleted transplantation in children. Library preparation (for TCRbeta) was performed with unique molecular identifiers. TCRdb used MiXCR to reprocess the PCR reads, holding one entry per CDR3 protein. The sample carries over 550,000 distinct CDR3 sequences, 8% to 11% recorded once. With 2 bases removed from V and 8 bases from J, the gap between germline ends came to 13 bases. Germline CDR1 reads DFQATT; CDR2 reads SNEGSKA (reference sequence). The CDR3 totals 13 residues.

This specimen consisted of PBMCs from the stem cell graft donor, obtained from the stem cell graft. The receptor was derived from a human donor who donated a stem cell graft to a child with acute myeloid leukemia. This chain links TRBV20-1 with TRBJ2-4, with D perhaps TRBD2 (5 bases). CDR3 protein: CSARIPGLDIQYF. In DNA form, the CDR3 reads TGCAGTGCTAGAATCCCGGGATTGGACATTCAGTACTTC.